The 27 T cell receptor beta chains below all came from one sample that was sequenced in a study of human T cells and chemical hapten exposure. In TCRdb, the RACE reads were re-called with MiXCR into one record per CDR3 protein. The profile covers 280,000 or so distinct CDR3 sequences, with about 7.7% appearing a single time and 1.2% taken by the ten largest. The sample's time point: pre-sensitization, week 0. Treatment here: therapeutic diphenylcyclopropenone sensitization with weekly scalp DPC. The starting material was whole blood, obtained in connection with sensitization to the hapten diphenylcyclopropenone (DPC). The receptors were gathered from a man aged 18 to 30 with alopecia areata. Some clones in this sample may be carry-over from other donors' samples.

This clonotype was seen at least ten times. This rearrangement joins TRBV6-2 or TRBV6-3 to TRBJ2-6, with D perhaps matching TRBD1 (5 bases). CDR1 is MNHEY and CDR2 is SVGEGT in the germline V gene. This CDR3 contains 15 residues. Between the trimmed V and J ends, which lost 7 bases and 0 bases, there was a span of 10 bases. In nucleotides, the CDR3 is TGTGCCAGCACGGACACTCACTCTGGGGCCAACGTCCTGACTTTC. Its translation is CASTDTHSGANVLTF.

This clonotype was seen repeatedly, ten times or more. The chain combines TRBV2 with TRBJ2-7; D unresolved. This CDR3 comprises 14 residues. Germline V gene lookup returns CDR1 SNHLY and CDR2 FYNNEI. Trimming removed 6 bases from V and 2 bases from J, with 14 bases in between. The CDR3 protein is CASSPEARTYEQYV. DNA of the CDR3: TGTGCCAGCAGCCCTGAGGCGCGAACCTACGAGCAGTACGTC.

This clonotype was seen ten or more times. This chain uses TRBV7-2 with TRBJ2-3, with no clear D. The CDR3 contains 13 residues. The ends were cut back, 7 bases at V and 5 bases at J, with 13 bases in the middle. Germline V gives CDR1 SGHTA, CDR2 FQGNSA. The CDR3 loop is CASTLVLKDTQYF. CDR3 DNA sequence: TGTGCCAGCACCCTCGTTCTCAAAGATACGCAGTATTTT.

This clonotype came up a few times. The rearrangement joins TRBV20-1 to TRBJ1-1, with D uncertain. Germline CDR1 and CDR2: DFQATT and SNEGSKA (reference sequence). The CDR3 spans 11 residues. Trimming shortened V by 0 bases and J by 11 bases, and 10 bases separated the two germline ends. The CDR3 loop reads CSARDEFTAFF. DNA for the CDR3: TGCAGTGCTAGAGATGAGTTTACGGCTTTCTTT.

This clonotype was seen more than once but under ten times. The chain has TRBV20-1 and TRBJ1-3; D might be TRBD1 (6 bases). Between the trimmed V and J ends, which lost 6 bases and 7 bases, there was a span of 19 bases. This CDR3 region has 14 residues. Germline CDR1 is DFQATT and CDR2 is SNEGSKA (reference sequence). Here the CDR3 reads CSARDRSPWNTIYF. The CDR3 nucleotides read TGCAGTGCGCGAGACAGGTCTCCTTGGAACACCATATATTTT.

This chain connects TRBV7-6 to TRBJ2-7; D might be TRBD1 or TRBD2, each matching 6 bases. Trimming left V 4 bases short and J 5 bases short, with 15 bases between. CDR3 length equals 14 residues. Germline V gene data show CDR1 as SGHVS and CDR2 as FNYEAQ. The CDR3 region is CASSSEGGLDEQYF. The CDR3 region has the DNA TGTGCCAGCAGCTCTGAGGGGGGCCTGGACGAGCAGTACTTC. Using reference TRBV7-6 and TRBJ2-7 for the parts outside the CDR3, the full variable domain is GAGVSQSPRYKVTKRGQDVALRCDPISGHVSLYWYRQALGQGPEFLTYFNYEAQQDKSGLPNDRFSAERPEGSISTLTIQRTEQRDSAMYRCASSSEGGLDEQYFGPGTRLTVT.

This clonotype was observed a few times. The V gene is TRBV12-3 or TRBV12-4, the J gene TRBJ2-3; 9 bases align to TRBD1. Trimming took 6 bases from V and 4 from J; bases not matched to a gene: 5. The CDR3 runs 14 residues. The chain's CDR3 is CASRRDRVADTQYF. CDR3 DNA sequence: TGTGCCAGCAGACGGGACAGGGTCGCAGATACGCAGTATTTT.

This clonotype appeared many times. This sequence joins TRBV9 and TRBJ1-5; no reliable D call. The V end lost 0 bases, the J end lost 1 base, and 5 bases lay between the germline ends. This CDR3 contains 14 residues. CDR1 is SGDLS, CDR2 YYNGEE, per germline. The CDR3 nucleotides read TGTGCCAGCAGCGTAGGGGAGAGCAATCAGCCCCAGCATTTT. It yields the protein CASSVGESNQPQHF.

The chain links TRBV29-1 to TRBJ2-3; D may be TRBD2 (6 bases). The CDR3 is made up of 20 amino acids. V lost 5 bases to trimming and J lost 0 bases, with 30 bases between them. Germline-derived CDR1 and CDR2 are SQVTM and ANQGSEA. The DNA of the CDR3 is TGCAGCGTTCTGGTAATTCCGGGAGCCGAGATTACTTCAAGCACAGATACGCAGTATTTT. Translated: CSVLVIPGAEITSSTDTQYF.

This clonotype was counted between two and nine times. The rearrangement links TRBV28 to TRBJ2-1, with 8 bases identical to TRBD1. Germline-derived CDR1 and CDR2 are MDHEN and SYDVKM. The length of the CDR3 is 16 residues. With 6 bases clipped from V and 0 bases from J, the junction kept 7 bases outside the gene matches. CDR3 DNA sequence: TGTGCCAGCAGCCCGACCGGGACAGGCTCCTACAATGAGCAGTTCTTC. As protein: CASSPTGTGSYNEQFF.

There are a few counts of this clonotype. The chain recombines TRBV6-5 with TRBJ1-1; 8 bases fit TRBD1. Losses at the gene ends were 5 bases for V and 4 bases for J; bases not matched to a gene: 3. The CDR3 loop spans 13 amino acids. The germline gives CDR1 MNHEY, CDR2 SVGAGI. CDR3 residues: CASSDRGGTEAFF. DNA of the CDR3: TGTGCCAGCAGTGACAGGGGCGGCACTGAAGCTTTCTTT.

This clonotype was seen at least ten times. V and J are TRBV7-2 and TRBJ1-5; 10 positions agree with TRBD1. This CDR3 comprises 16 residues. Unmatched junction bases numbered 6, after V lost 4 bases and J lost 3 bases. Germline V gives CDR1 SGHTA, CDR2 FQGNSA. Written as DNA, the CDR3 is TGTGCCAGCAGCTCAACCGGGACAGGGGCCAATCAGCCCCAGCATTTT. Its protein product is CASSSTGTGANQPQHF.

V is TRBV20-1 and J is TRBJ2-5; a weak D match, TRBD2 (6 bases). Trimming shortened V by 1 base and J by 9 bases, and 15 bases separated the two germline ends. The CDR3 contains 13 residues. CDR1 DFQATT and CDR2 SNEGSKA come from the germline V gene (reference sequence). The CDR3 DNA follows: TGCAGTGCTAGAGTTCTCGCCGGCGGGGCCCAGTACTTC. It specifies CSARVLAGGAQYF.

This chain connects TRBV12-3 or TRBV12-4 to TRBJ1-2; tentative D call: TRBD1 (5 bases). The CDR3 consists of 13 residues. Trimming pared 6 bases from V and 8 bases from J, leaving 16 bases between. Here the CDR3 reads CASRPDKFGGYTF. The DNA of the CDR3 is TGTGCCAGCAGGCCGGACAAATTCGGCGGCTACACCTTC.

The V and J genes are TRBV20-1 and TRBJ2-7; 9 bases align to TRBD1. V trimming: 1 base; J trimming: 3 bases; junction bases outside the gene matches: 4. The germline V gene encodes CDR1 DFQATT and CDR2 SNEGSKA (reference sequence). The CDR3 loop spans 14 amino acids. The CDR3 DNA reads as TGCAGTGCTAGAGGGGGGGACAGGGACTACGAGCAGTACTTC. It encodes CSARGGDRDYEQYF.

The table lists this clonotype with a few counts. This chain connects TRBV6-5 to TRBJ1-6; TRBD1 might be the D (6 bases). This CDR3 is built from 15 residues. The germline gives CDR1 MNHEY, CDR2 SVGAGI. V gave up 6 bases and J gave up 10 bases, with 19 bases separating them. Here the CDR3 DNA reads TGTGCCAGCAGCCAAAACGTGGGGGCAACCTCACCCCTCCACTTT. Protein product: CASSQNVGATSPLHF.

This clonotype has only a few counts. V usage is TRBV20-1 and J usage is TRBJ1-2, with 7 bases identical to TRBD1. V lost 6 bases to trimming and J lost 5 bases; unmatched junction nucleotides: 12. The germline gives CDR1 DFQATT, CDR2 SNEGSKA (reference sequence). The CDR3 has 14 residues. The CDR3 DNA follows: TGCAGTGCCCAACGAGAGAGGGGGCCTTATGGCTACACCTTC. Protein: CSAQRERGPYGYTF.

In this sample, this clonotype turned up a few times. This chain connects TRBV6-5 to TRBJ2-3; D possibly corresponds to TRBD1 (5 bases). The CDR3 spans 16 residues. The V gene's germline CDR1 is MNHEY and CDR2 SVGAGI. V lost 0 bases and J lost 0, with 10 bases in between. This chain's CDR3 is CASSYSTDPSTDTQYF. CDR3 coding DNA: TGTGCCAGCAGTTACTCGACAGATCCTAGCACAGATACGCAGTATTTT.

About this clonotype: At one boundary the junction diverges from the germline segment, which might be a read error. The chain is built from TRBV5-5 and TRBJ1-1; the D gene is possibly TRBD1 (6 bases). In germline, CDR1 is SGHKS, CDR2 YYEKEE (reference sequence). This CDR3 has 13 residues. CDR3 nucleotide sequence: TGTACCAGCAGCCGTACAGGGAGCACTGAAGCTTTCTTT. Its protein product is CTSSRTGSTEAFF. Combining the CDR3 with reference TRBV5-5 and TRBJ1-1 gives the whole variable domain DAGVTQSPTHLIKTRGQQVTLRCSPISGHKSVSWYQQVLGQGPQFIFQYYEKEERGRGNFPDRFSARQFPNYSSELNVNALLLGDSALYLCTSSRTGSTEAFFGQGTRLTVV.

This clonotype was picked up a small number of times. The rearrangement joins TRBV9 to TRBJ2-5; D possibly corresponds to TRBD2 (6 bases). The CDR3 covers 13 residues. The germline gives CDR1 SGDLS, CDR2 YYNGEE. V gave up 6 bases and J gave up 3 bases, with 12 bases separating them. CDR3 protein: CASNVWGEETQYF. As DNA, the CDR3 is TGTGCCAGCAATGTTTGGGGGGAAGAGACCCAGTACTTC.

In this sample, this clonotype turned up a few times. The chain links TRBV5-1 to TRBJ1-1; D is unclear. Germline CDR1 and CDR2: SGHRS and YFSETQ. Trimming cost V 0 bases and J 7 bases, with 16 bases left between them. The CDR3 runs to 15 residues. The CDR3 DNA follows: TGCGCCAGCAGCTTGGAACGTTTTCCCTGGGATGAAGCTTTCTTT. It specifies CASSLERFPWDEAFF.

This chain connects TRBV9 to TRBJ1-5; D unclear. V lost 0 bases and J lost 6, with 10 bases in between. Germline CDR1 reads SGDLS; CDR2 reads YYNGEE. This CDR3 has 14 residues. This CDR3 is CASSVDLGGQPQHF. DNA for the CDR3: TGTGCCAGCAGCGTAGATCTGGGCGGTCAGCCCCAGCATTTT.

The genes are TRBV5-1 and TRBJ2-7; D remains unclear. V was cut by 5 bases and J by 5 bases, with 14 bases left in between. CDR1 and CDR2 (germline): SGHRS, YFSETQ. The CDR3 is made up of 13 amino acids. The CDR3 region is CASSPSLTDEQYF. The DNA for the CDR3 is TGCGCCAGCAGTCCATCCCTTACGGACGAGCAGTACTTC.

This clonotype appeared many times. This chain joins TRBV15 and TRBJ2-7; D might be TRBD1 (6 bases). V gave up 1 base and J gave up 2 bases, with 15 bases separating them. Germline V gives CDR1 LNHNV, CDR2 YYDKDF (reference sequence). CDR3 length: 16 residues. CDR3 in amino acids: CATSRGGQRGTYEQYF. CDR3 sequence (DNA): TGTGCCACCAGCAGAGGCGGACAGAGGGGCACCTACGAGCAGTACTTC.

This clonotype was seen ten or more times. This chain connects TRBV28 to TRBJ2-3, with TRBD1 identical over 9 bases. V lost 5 bases, J lost 5 bases, and 14 bases stayed unmatched. This CDR3 has 17 residues. The germline V gene encodes CDR1 MDHEN and CDR2 SYDVKM. CDR3 amino acids: CASSATPRDRAGDTQYF. As DNA, the CDR3 is TGTGCCAGCAGTGCGACCCCCCGGGACAGGGCCGGAGATACGCAGTATTTT.

This clonotype was seen a handful of times. The chain employs TRBV6-5 and TRBJ2-5; D is ambiguous. The CDR3 runs 13 residues. Germline V gene lookup returns CDR1 MNHEY and CDR2 SVGAGI. The V end lost 2 bases, the J end lost 0 bases, and 4 bases lay between the germline ends. The CDR3 protein is CASSYGYQETQYF. In DNA form, the CDR3 reads TGTGCCAGCAGTTACGGCTACCAAGAGACCCAGTACTTC.

This clonotype was counted only a few times. This sequence joins TRBV7-2 and TRBJ2-1, with 7 nucleotides matching TRBD1. J lost 4 bases, V lost 1 base, and 7 bases had no gene match. Per the germline V gene, CDR1 is SGHTA and CDR2 is FQGNSA. The CDR3 consists of 16 residues. In nucleotides, the CDR3 is TGTGCCAGCAGCTTAGTTGCTGGGACAGCTTACAATGAGCAGTTCTTC. This encodes CASSLVAGTAYNEQFF.